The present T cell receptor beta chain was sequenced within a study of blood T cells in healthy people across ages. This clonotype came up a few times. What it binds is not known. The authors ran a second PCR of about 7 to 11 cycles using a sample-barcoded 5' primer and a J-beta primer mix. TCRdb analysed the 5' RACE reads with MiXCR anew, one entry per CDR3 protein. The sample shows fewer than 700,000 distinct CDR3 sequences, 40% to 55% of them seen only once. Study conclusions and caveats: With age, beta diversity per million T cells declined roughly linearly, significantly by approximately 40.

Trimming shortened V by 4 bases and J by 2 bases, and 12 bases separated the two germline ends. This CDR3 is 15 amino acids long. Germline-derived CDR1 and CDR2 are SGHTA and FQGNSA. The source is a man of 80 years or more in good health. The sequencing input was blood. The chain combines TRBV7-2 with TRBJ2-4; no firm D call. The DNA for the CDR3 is TGTGCCAGCAGCTCAGAACACGTACCCAAAAACATTCAGTACTTC. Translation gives CASSSEHVPKNIQYF.